In this sample, the clone carrying this T cell receptor beta chain turned up a few times. Combining iRepertoire HTBI primers with Arm-PCR of CDR3 regions, the authors built TCR beta libraries. TCRdb re-called the multiplex PCR reads through MiXCR, storing one row per CDR3 protein. The sample contains 400,000 to 550,000 distinct CDR3 sequences, roughly 15% of which appear only once. The data belong to a study of regulatory T cells in long-lasting Graves disease. Time point defined: newly diagnosed GD, antithyroid drugs for less than 3 months. After RNA was extracted from PBMCs, the TCR library was made from it. Graves' disease was diagnosed by American Thyroid Association guidelines. The CDR3 is 15 amino acids. Unmatched junction bases numbered 6, after V lost 3 bases and J lost 5 bases. This same sample was also part of a study on T cells in Graves' hyperthyroidism and ophthalmopathy.

The sequencing used peripheral blood mononuclear cells (PBMCs), collected at new diagnosis, from a patient treated with antithyroid drugs. The TCR sequence derives from a woman aged 18-29 years with Graves disease. The chain employs TRBV12-3 or TRBV12-4 and TRBJ1-5; 8 nucleotides align to TRBD1. Written as DNA, the CDR3 is TGTGCCAGCAGTTTGCAGGGGGCGGCATATCAGCCCCAGCATTTT. Encoded protein: CASSLQGAAYQPQHF.